This T cell receptor (beta chain) was observed in a study of breast tumors, draining lymph nodes, adjacent tissues. TCRdb recomputed calls from the multiplex PCR reads with MiXCR, one row per CDR3 protein. The sample includes about 110,000 distinct CDR3 sequences, about 30% seen only once; the top ten take under 6.5%. The CDR3 length is 16 residues. CDR1 SGDLS and CDR2 YYNGEE come from the germline V gene. V lost 4 bases to trimming and J lost 2 bases; unmatched junction nucleotides: 3. The lymph nodes were axillary draining lymph nodes from breast cancer patients. This TCR was recovered from a female donor with breast cancer. Some clones in this sample may be carry-over from other donors' samples. Sequences were obtained from axillary lymph node tissue. The chain uses TRBV9 and TRBJ2-6; 10 positions match TRBD1. CDR3 sequence: CASSLGQGAGANVLTF. The CDR3 nucleotides read TGTGCCAGCAGCCTTGGACAGGGGGCTGGGGCCAACGTCCTGACTTTC.